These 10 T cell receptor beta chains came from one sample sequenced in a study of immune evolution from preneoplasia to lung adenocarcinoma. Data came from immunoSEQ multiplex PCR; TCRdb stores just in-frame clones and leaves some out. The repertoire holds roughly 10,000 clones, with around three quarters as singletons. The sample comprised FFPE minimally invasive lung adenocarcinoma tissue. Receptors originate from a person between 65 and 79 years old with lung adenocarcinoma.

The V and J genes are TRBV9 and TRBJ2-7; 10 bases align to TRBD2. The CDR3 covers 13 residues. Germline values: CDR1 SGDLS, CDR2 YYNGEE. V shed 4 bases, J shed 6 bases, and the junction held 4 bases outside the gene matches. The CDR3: CASSPRLAGEQYF. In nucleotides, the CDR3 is TGTGCCAGCAGCCCTCGACTAGCGGGCGAGCAGTACTTC.

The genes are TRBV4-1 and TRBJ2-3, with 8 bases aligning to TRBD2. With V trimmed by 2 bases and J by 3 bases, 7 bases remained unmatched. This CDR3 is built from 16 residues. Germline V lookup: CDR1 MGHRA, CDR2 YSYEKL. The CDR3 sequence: CASSQPPAGGTDTQYF. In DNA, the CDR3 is TGCGCCAGCAGCCAACCTCCCGCGGGGGGAACAGATACGCAGTATTTT.

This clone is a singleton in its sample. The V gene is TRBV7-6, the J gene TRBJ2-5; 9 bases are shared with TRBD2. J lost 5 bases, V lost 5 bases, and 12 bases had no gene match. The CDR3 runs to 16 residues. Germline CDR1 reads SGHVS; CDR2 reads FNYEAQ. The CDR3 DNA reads TGTGCCAGCAGCCCTATAGGTGGGAGCGGGAGGGAGACCCAGTACTTC. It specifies CASSPIGGSGRETQYF.

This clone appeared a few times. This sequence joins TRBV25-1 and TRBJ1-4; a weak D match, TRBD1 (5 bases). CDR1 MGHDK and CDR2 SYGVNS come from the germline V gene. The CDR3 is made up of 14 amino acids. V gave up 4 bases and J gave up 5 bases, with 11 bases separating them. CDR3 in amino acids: CASSVRGRNEKLFF. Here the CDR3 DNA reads TGTGCCAGCAGTGTTCGGGGGAGGAATGAAAAACTGTTTTTT.

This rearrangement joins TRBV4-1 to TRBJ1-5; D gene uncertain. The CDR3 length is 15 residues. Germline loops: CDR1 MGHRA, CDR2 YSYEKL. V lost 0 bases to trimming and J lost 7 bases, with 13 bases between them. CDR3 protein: CASSQDNLDQQPQHF. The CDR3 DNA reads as TGCGCCAGCAGCCAAGATAATTTGGATCAGCAGCCCCAGCATTTT.

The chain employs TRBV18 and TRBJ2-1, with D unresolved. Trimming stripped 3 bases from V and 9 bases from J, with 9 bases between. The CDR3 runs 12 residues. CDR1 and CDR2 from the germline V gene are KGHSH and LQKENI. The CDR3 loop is CASSPGRPEQFF. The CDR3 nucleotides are TGTGCCAGCTCACCCGGAAGACCTGAGCAGTTCTTC.

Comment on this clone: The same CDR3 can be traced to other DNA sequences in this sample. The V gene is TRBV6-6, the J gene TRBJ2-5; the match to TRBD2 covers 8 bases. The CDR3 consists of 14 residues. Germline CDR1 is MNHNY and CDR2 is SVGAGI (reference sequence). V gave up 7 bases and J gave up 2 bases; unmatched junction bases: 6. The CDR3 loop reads CASKAGVRQETQYF. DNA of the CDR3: TGTGCCAGCAAAGCGGGGGTCCGACAAGAGACCCAGTACTTC.

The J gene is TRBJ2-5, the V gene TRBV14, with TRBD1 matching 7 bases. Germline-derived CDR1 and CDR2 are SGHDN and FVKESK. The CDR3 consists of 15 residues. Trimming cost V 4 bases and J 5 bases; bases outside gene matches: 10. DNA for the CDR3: TGTGCCAGCAGCCGGGTGACAGGGTGGACCGAGACCCAGTACTTC. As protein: CASSRVTGWTETQYF.

CDR3 in amino acids: CASSIQDSRYNEQFF. The DNA of the CDR3 is TGTGCCAGCAGCATCCAGGACAGCCGTTACAATGAGCAGTTCTTC. This chain connects TRBV7-9 to TRBJ2-1, with D perhaps matching TRBD1 (6 bases). The CDR3 contains 15 residues. V gave up 5 bases and J gave up 4 bases, with 15 bases separating them. The germline CDR1 and CDR2 sequences are SEHNR and FQNEAQ (reference sequence). Full variable domain (remainder filled in from reference TRBV7-9 and TRBJ2-1): DTGVSQNPRHKITKRGQNVTFRCDPISEHNRLYWYRQTLGQGPEFLTYFQNEAQLEKSRLLSDRFSAERPKGSFSTLEIQRTEQGDSAMYLCASSIQDSRYNEQFFGPGTRLTVL.

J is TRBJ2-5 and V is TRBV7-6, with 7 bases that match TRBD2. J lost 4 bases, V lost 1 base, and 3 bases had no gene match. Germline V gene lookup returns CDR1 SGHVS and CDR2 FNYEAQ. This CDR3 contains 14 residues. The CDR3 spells CASSLVGGGETQYF. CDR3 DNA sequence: TGTGCCAGCAGCTTAGTGGGGGGGGGAGAGACCCAGTACTTC.